This entry lists 28 T cell receptor beta chains sequenced from one sample in a study of shared clonotypes between healthy human individuals. Produced via immunoSEQ multiplex PCR; TCRdb's table is partial and in-frame only. This table has around 350,000 clones, around 79% appearing once. The sequenced sample was memory CD4+ T cells sorted from blood. Stated subset: CD45RA-negative fraction. The origin of the receptors is a man under 40 in good health.

The chain is built from TRBV15 and TRBJ2-1; a weak D match, TRBD2 (8 bases). This CDR3 region has 15 residues. Germline V gene sequence: CDR1 LNHNV, CDR2 YYDKDF (reference sequence). V lost 4 bases and J 7 bases, leaving 17 bases between the germline ends. The CDR3 sequence is CATSTRTGGGNEQFF. The DNA of the CDR3 is TGTGCCACCAGCACGCGGACAGGCGGGGGGAATGAGCAGTTCTTC.

This sequence joins TRBV6-5 and TRBJ1-1, with a possible D match to TRBD1 (5 bases). The V gene lost 2 bases and the J gene lost 8 bases, with 12 bases spanning the gap. The CDR3 is 13 amino acids. Germline lookup yields CDR1 MNHEY and CDR2 SVGAGI. The CDR3 reads CASSYVGDGEAFF. CDR3 in DNA: TGTGCCAGCAGTTACGTAGGGGACGGCGAAGCTTTCTTT.

The rearrangement links TRBV7-9 to TRBJ2-2; 9 bases are shared with TRBD2. Trimming took 8 bases from V and 3 from J; bases not matched to a gene: 13. The germline V gene encodes CDR1 SEHNR and CDR2 FQNEAQ (reference sequence). The CDR3 sequence is 17 residues long. CDR3 protein: CASLPTGLAGYTGELFF. The CDR3 DNA follows: TGTGCCAGCCTTCCTACCGGCCTAGCGGGGTACACCGGGGAGCTGTTTTTT.

This clone has a count of ten or more. The rearrangement uses TRBV18 and TRBJ1-2, with D possibly TRBD1 on 6 matching bases. CDR1 is KGHSH, CDR2 LQKENI, per germline. This CDR3 is built from 15 residues. Between the trimmed V and J ends, which lost 3 bases and 6 bases, there was a span of 17 bases. The DNA for the CDR3 is TGTGCCAGCTCACCCAACAGGGAGAACATTAATGGCTACACCTTC. Residues: CASSPNRENINGYTF.

This clone was detected only a few times. The genes are TRBV6-1 and TRBJ1-4; D might be TRBD1 (6 bases). V was clipped by 1 base and J by 8 bases, with 23 bases between them. The CDR3 is 18 residues long. The V gene's germline CDR1 is MNHNS and CDR2 SASEGT. CDR3 region: CASSEGQVTILPGEKLFF. The DNA of the CDR3 is TGTGCCAGCAGTGAAGGACAGGTCACTATACTGCCGGGGGAAAAACTGTTTTTT.

V gene TRBV7-9 combines with J gene TRBJ1-2; possible D gene TRBD1, 5 bases. The CDR3 sequence is 13 residues long. V was clipped by 5 bases and J by 6 bases, with 13 bases between them. Germline CDR1 and CDR2: SEHNR and FQNEAQ (reference sequence). The CDR3 loop reads CASSNTQGNGYTF. Here the CDR3 DNA reads TGTGCCAGCAGCAACACTCAGGGAAATGGCTACACCTTC. The variable domain in full, completed from reference TRBV7-9 and TRBJ1-2, reads DTGVSQNPRHKITKRGQNVTFRCDPISEHNRLYWYRQTLGQGPEFLTYFQNEAQLEKSRLLSDRFSAERPKGSFSTLEIQRTEQGDSAMYLCASSNTQGNGYTFGSGTRLTVV.

V and J are TRBV25-1 and TRBJ2-7; 7 bases align to TRBD1. The CDR3 contains 15 residues. V shed 4 bases and J 3 bases; nucleotides not matched to a gene: 9. Germline V gene sequence: CDR1 MGHDK, CDR2 SYGVNS. CDR3 nucleotides: TGTGCCAGCAGTGTAAATCGGGACAGACACTACGAGCAGTACTTC. It codes for CASSVNRDRHYEQYF.

The J gene is TRBJ2-5, the V gene TRBV7-8, with D perhaps TRBD1 (8 bases). The CDR3 consists of 15 residues. Germline lookup yields CDR1 SGHVS and CDR2 FQNEAQ. V was trimmed by 1 base and J by 5 bases, leaving 14 bases between them. Here the CDR3 reads CASSLDGQGGETQYF. The CDR3 nucleotides are TGTGCCAGCAGCTTAGATGGACAGGGAGGGGAGACCCAGTACTTC.

The chain employs TRBV10-3 and TRBJ2-7, with 10 bases that match TRBD2. This CDR3 is 15 amino acids long. Germline lookup yields CDR1 ENHRY and CDR2 SYGVKD. V shed 3 bases, J shed 5 bases, and the junction held 7 bases outside the gene matches. CDR3 residues: CAISDSSGSGDEQYF. Written as DNA, the CDR3 is TGTGCCATCAGTGACTCTAGCGGGAGCGGCGACGAGCAGTACTTC.

The gene calls are TRBV5-6 and TRBJ2-6, with D tentatively TRBD2 (6 bases). Germline-derived CDR1 and CDR2 are SGHDT and YYEEEE. The length of the CDR3 is 16 residues. Trimming stripped 3 bases from V and 0 bases from J, with 10 bases between. Here the CDR3 reads CASSSGLNSGANVLTF. CDR3 DNA: TGTGCCAGCAGCTCGGGACTGAACTCTGGGGCCAACGTCCTGACTTTC. The complete variable domain, with remaining parts taken from reference TRBV5-6 and TRBJ2-6, reads DAGVTQSPTHLIKTRGQQVTLRCSPKSGHDTVSWYQQALGQGPQFIFQYYEEEERQRGNFPDRFSGHQFPNYSSELNVNALLLGDSALYLCASSSGLNSGANVLTFGAGSRLTVL.

V is TRBV18 and J is TRBJ1-2, with D perhaps TRBD1 (6 bases). CDR3 length: 17 amino acids. V lost 3 bases to trimming and J lost 2 bases, with 19 bases between them. Germline assignment: CDR1 KGHSH and CDR2 LQKENI. The CDR3 nucleotides are TGTGCCAGCTCACCGAGGGAGACAGGCCTCCTGAACTATGGCTACACCTTC. The encoded protein is CASSPRETGLLNYGYTF.

This clone was observed a few times. Other nucleotide sequences in the sample specify the same CDR3. This chain uses TRBV14 with TRBJ2-5, with 7 nucleotides matching TRBD2. The CDR3 runs 14 residues. Trimming took 3 bases from V and 5 from J; bases not matched to a gene: 6. Germline loops: CDR1 SGHDN, CDR2 FVKESK. The chain's CDR3 is CASSQGAGAETQYF. CDR3 nucleotide sequence: TGTGCCAGCAGCCAGGGCGCGGGAGCGGAGACCCAGTACTTC.

As DNA, the CDR3 is TGTGCCAGCAGACCTACAGGGTTGAGAGGCTACACCTTC. Translating gives CASRPTGLRGYTF. The J gene is TRBJ1-2, the V gene TRBV28; the D gene is possibly TRBD1 (6 bases). Trimming left V 6 bases short and J 8 bases short, with 16 bases between. Germline V lookup: CDR1 MDHEN, CDR2 SYDVKM. CDR3 length: 13 amino acids.

The V gene is TRBV29-1, the J gene TRBJ1-1; D unclear. V was shortened by 3 bases and J by 8 bases, with 10 bases between the two germline ends. Per the germline V gene, CDR1 is SQVTM and CDR2 is ANQGSEA. The CDR3 extends over 11 amino acids. The CDR3 is CSVESAGEAFF. The CDR3 bases are TGCAGCGTTGAGTCGGCCGGAGAAGCTTTCTTT.

The V gene is TRBV2, the J gene TRBJ1-1; D call uncertain. CDR3 length: 12 residues. From germline, CDR1 is SNHLY and CDR2 FYNNEI. The germline V and J ends were trimmed by 2 bases and 6 bases, with 7 bases remaining between them. The CDR3 nucleotides are TGTGCCAGCAGTGAAATGGGCGCTGAAGCTTTCTTT. It codes for CASSEMGAEAFF.

This sequence joins TRBV28 and TRBJ1-2, with D perhaps TRBD1 (6 bases). Germline CDR1 and CDR2: MDHEN and SYDVKM. V was shortened by 5 bases and J by 9 bases, with 13 bases between the two germline ends. This CDR3 is built from 12 residues. The CDR3 DNA reads TGTGCCAGCAGTAGACAGGTGGGGAGCTACACCTTC. This encodes CASSRQVGSYTF.

V gene TRBV21-1 combines with J gene TRBJ2-7; the table's D call of TRBD1 was not tested on the DNA. TRBV21-1 is listed as a pseudogene. The CDR3 consists of 14 residues. CDR3 amino acids: CASSSRDRGHEQYF. The CDR3 DNA reads TGTGCCAGCAGCTCACGGGACAGGGGGCACGAGCAGTACTTC.

This rearrangement joins TRBV11-3 to TRBJ1-1; 8 nucleotides agree with TRBD1. This CDR3 has 14 amino acids. V dropped 8 bases and J dropped 4; count of bases not matched to a gene: 9. The germline V gene has CDR1 SGHNT and CDR2 YENEEA. CDR3 DNA sequence: TGTGCCAGCTCATCAGGGGGCTTTGGCACTGAAGCTTTCTTT. Translating gives CASSSGGFGTEAFF.

This clone was found a few times. The chain is built from TRBV7-9 and TRBJ2-3, with 7 bases lining up with TRBD1. This CDR3 comprises 14 residues. Germline V gene data show CDR1 as SEHNR and CDR2 as FQNEAQ (reference sequence). V dropped 5 bases and J dropped 2; count of bases not matched to a gene: 4. The CDR3 is CASSETGYTDTQYF. The CDR3 bases are TGTGCCAGCAGCGAGACAGGGTACACAGATACGCAGTATTTT.

The genes are TRBV18 and TRBJ2-2; unclear D gene. The CDR3 extends over 13 amino acids. V dropped 0 bases and J dropped 7 bases, with 6 bases sitting between them. Per germline, CDR1 KGHSH and CDR2 LQKENI. CDR3 nucleotide sequence: TGTGCCAGCTCACCACCGGTCGTCGGGGAGCTGTTTTTT. This codes for CASSPPVVGELFF.

The rearrangement uses TRBV5-1 and TRBJ2-7, with TRBD1 as a possible D gene (6 bases). Looked up from germline, CDR1 is SGHRS and CDR2 is YFSETQ. Trimming shortened V by 4 bases and J by 1 base, and 9 bases separated the two germline ends. The CDR3 has 13 amino acids. The CDR3 DNA reads TGCGCCAGCAGCACACAGGGATCCTACGAGCAGTACTTC. Translated: CASSTQGSYEQYF.

The rearrangement joins TRBV4-1 to TRBJ2-4; D is possibly TRBD1 (5 bases). V was pared by 1 base and J by 15 bases, with 16 bases between. The germline V gene encodes CDR1 MGHRA and CDR2 YSYEKL. The CDR3 is made up of 13 amino acids. The CDR3 loop reads CASSQVPSGRAYF. The CDR3 DNA follows: TGCGCCAGCAGCCAAGTGCCGTCGGGCAGGGCGTACTTC.

V and J are TRBV5-1 and TRBJ2-7; D gene unclear. The germline CDR1 and CDR2 sequences are SGHRS and YFSETQ. The V end was cut by 3 bases, the J end by 0 bases, with 10 bases between. The CDR3 has 14 residues. CDR3 coding DNA: TGCGCCAGCAGCTCGGTAAGGTCCTCCTACGAGCAGTACTTC. Translated, it gives CASSSVRSSYEQYF.

This clone occurred a few times. The J gene is TRBJ1-1, the V gene TRBV30; the D gene is possibly TRBD1 (5 bases). This CDR3 region has 13 residues. CDR1 GTSNPN and CDR2 SVGIG come from the germline V gene (reference sequence). V was clipped by 2 bases and J by 7 bases, with 14 bases between them. DNA of the CDR3: TGTGCCTGGAGTCAACAGGTTGGCGGTGAAGCTTTCTTT. This codes for CAWSQQVGGEAFF.

The V and J genes are TRBV5-1 and TRBJ2-5; 9 bases fit TRBD1. V gave up 4 bases and J gave up 5 bases; unmatched junction bases: 12. CDR3 length equals 16 residues. CDR1 is SGHRS and CDR2 is YFSETQ in the germline V gene. CDR3 sequence reads: CASSRSGGQGMETQYF. The DNA for the CDR3 is TGCGCCAGCAGCCGCTCAGGAGGACAGGGGATGGAGACCCAGTACTTC.

The chain recombines TRBV11-2 with TRBJ2-1, with D tentatively TRBD1 (6 bases). Per the germline V gene, CDR1 is SGHAT and CDR2 is FQNNGV. The CDR3 has 16 residues. V was cut by 3 bases and J by 2 bases, with 14 bases left in between. In DNA form, the CDR3 reads TGTGCCAGCAGCTTTGCTCAGGGGTCTACCTACAATGAGCAGTTCTTC. Translating gives CASSFAQGSTYNEQFF.

The chain recombines TRBV28 with TRBJ1-5; 7 bases are a match to TRBD1. Germline V gene data show CDR1 as MDHEN and CDR2 as SYDVKM. V shed 11 bases and J 7 bases; nucleotides not matched to a gene: 11. This CDR3 contains 13 residues. CDR3 DNA: TGTGCCGGAAGAGACAGGGTCGGGCAGCCCCAGCATTTT. It encodes CAGRDRVGQPQHF.

V is TRBV19 and J is TRBJ2-5, with 9 nucleotides matching TRBD1. CDR1 LNHDA and CDR2 SQIVND come from the germline V gene (reference sequence). The CDR3 extends over 14 amino acids. After removal of 4 bases from V and 5 bases from J, the junction contained 5 bases not matched to a gene. CDR3 sequence (DNA): TGTGCCAGTAGTACGGGACAGGGAGAGGAGACCCAGTACTTC. It codes for CASSTGQGEETQYF.